The 5 T cell receptor beta chains listed next were all sequenced from one sample in a study of beta chain features in type 1 diabetes. General study findings and limits: Shortening that was moderate but significant affected the TCRB CDR3s of Type 1 diabetes patients in all four CD4+ subsets.

The authors reverse transcribed all of the isolated RNA, so sequencing captured expressed TCRB transcripts. Sequenced by immunoSEQ multiplex PCR; TCRdb stores in-frame clones only, minus some. The sample lists just under 150,000 clones, around an eighth seen once, with about 1.3% in the top ten. Their antigens remain unidentified. The sample consisted of central memory CD4+ T cells from blood. Every receptor here comes from a man aged 18 to 35 with type 1 diabetes.

This clone was detected a few times. The chain combines TRBV30 with TRBJ1-2, with 10 nucleotides matching TRBD1. V dropped 0 bases and J dropped 7; count of bases not matched to a gene: 2. This CDR3 contains 13 residues. The V gene's germline CDR1 is GTSNPN and CDR2 SVGIG (reference sequence). CDR3 nucleotide sequence: TGTGCCTGGAGTGTAGGACAGGGGGTTGGCTACACCTTC. This translates into CAWSVGQGVGYTF.

The chain employs TRBV7-3 and TRBJ1-5, with no clear D. The V end lost 0 bases, the J end lost 3 bases, and 9 bases lay between the germline ends. The germline V gene has CDR1 SGHTA and CDR2 FQGTGA. The CDR3 contains 15 residues. This CDR3 reads CASSLTSGINQPQHF. The DNA for the CDR3 is TGTGCCAGCAGCTTAACGTCTGGGATCAATCAGCCCCAGCATTTT.

The chain has TRBV2 and TRBJ1-1; no clear D gene. Between the trimmed V and J ends, which lost 5 bases and 0 bases, there was a span of 4 bases. Germline V gives CDR1 SNHLY, CDR2 FYNNEI. CDR3 length: 12 amino acids. The CDR3 DNA reads TGTGCCAGCAGTTCCATGAACACTGAAGCTTTCTTT. Translating it yields CASSSMNTEAFF.

This clone was seen more than once but under ten times. The chain employs TRBV2 and TRBJ2-1; perhaps D is TRBD1 or TRBD2 (7 bases each). CDR3 size: 16 residues. Deletions cut 2 bases from V and 0 bases from J, with 11 bases between. The germline V gene has CDR1 SNHLY and CDR2 FYNNEI. This CDR3 reads CASSEKRDSSYNEQFF. CDR3 sequence (DNA): TGTGCCAGCAGTGAAAAGCGGGACAGCTCCTACAATGAGCAGTTCTTC. The complete variable domain, with remaining parts taken from reference TRBV2 and TRBJ2-1, reads EPEVTQTPSHQVTQMGQEVILRCVPISNHLYFYWYRQILGQKVEFLVSFYNNEISEKSEIFDDQFSVERPDGSNFTLKIRSTKLEDSAMYFCASSEKRDSSYNEQFFGPGTRLTVL.

This clone was counted a few times. The chain links TRBV30 to TRBJ2-2, with D perhaps given as TRBD1 or TRBD2 (5 bases each). The germline V and J ends were trimmed by 6 bases and 5 bases, with 13 bases remaining between them. Per germline, CDR1 GTSNPN and CDR2 SVGIG (reference sequence). CDR3 length: 13 amino acids. The CDR3 bases are TGTGCCTGCCGGGGCGGCGGAACCGGGGAGCTGTTTTTT. As protein: CACRGGGTGELFF.